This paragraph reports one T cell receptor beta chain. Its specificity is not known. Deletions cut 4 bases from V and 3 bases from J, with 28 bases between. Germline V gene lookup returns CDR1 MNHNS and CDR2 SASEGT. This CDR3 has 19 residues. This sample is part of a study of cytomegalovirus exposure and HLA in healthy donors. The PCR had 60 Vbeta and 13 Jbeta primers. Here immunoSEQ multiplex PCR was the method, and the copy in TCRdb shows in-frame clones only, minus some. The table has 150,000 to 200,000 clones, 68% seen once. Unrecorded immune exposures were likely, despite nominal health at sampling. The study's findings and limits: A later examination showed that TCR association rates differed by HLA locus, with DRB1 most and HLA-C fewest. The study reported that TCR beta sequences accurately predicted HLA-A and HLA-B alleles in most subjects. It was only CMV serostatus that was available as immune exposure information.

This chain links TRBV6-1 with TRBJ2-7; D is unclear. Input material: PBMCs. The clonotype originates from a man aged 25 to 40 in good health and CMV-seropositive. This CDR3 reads CASSGISFHLVGRNYEQYF. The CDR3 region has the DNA TGTGCCAGCAGTGGGATCTCTTTCCATTTAGTGGGCAGAAACTACGAGCAGTACTTC.